The 20 T cell receptor beta chains given below trace back to one sample, sequenced in a study of neurological immune-mediated disorders. TCRdb used MiXCR to reprocess the 5' RACE reads, holding one entry per CDR3 protein. The table records 59,000 or so distinct CDR3 sequences, roughly 13% of them present only once. Sequencing input: PBMCs. All receptors derive from an older woman with HTLV-1-associated myelopathy (HAM/TSP).

The sample holds many counts of this clonotype. The V call is TRBV6-2 or TRBV6-3, the J call TRBJ2-1; TRBD2 matches 9 bases. The germline V gene encodes CDR1 MNHEY and CDR2 SVGEGT. The CDR3 extends over 16 amino acids. After removal of 5 bases from V and 7 bases from J, the junction contained 12 bases not matched to a gene. CDR3 bases: TGTGCCAGCAGTGAGGGGGGTAGCGGGAGACTAAATGAGCAGTTCTTC. Translating gives CASSEGGSGRLNEQFF.

Many counts were recorded for this clonotype. V usage is TRBV27 and J usage is TRBJ2-7, with 13 positions matching TRBD2. Per the germline V gene, CDR1 is MNHEY and CDR2 is SMNVEV (reference sequence). The CDR3 totals 15 residues. The V gene end was trimmed by 5 bases and the J gene end by 3 bases; junction bases not matched to a gene: 4. The CDR3: CASSAGTSGNYEQYF. The CDR3 nucleotides are TGTGCCAGCAGTGCCGGGACTAGCGGGAACTACGAGCAGTACTTC.

This clonotype was recorded at least ten times. Mismatch with germline at one junction end may stem from a read error. The chain recombines TRBV7-7 with TRBJ2-1, with 13 bases aligning to TRBD2. The CDR3 extends over 14 amino acids. Germline-derived CDR1 and CDR2 are SSHAT and FNYEAQ (reference sequence). The DNA of the CDR3 is TGTGCTAGCAGCTCCGGACTAGCGGGAGTCGAGCAGTTCTTC. It yields the protein CASSSGLAGVEQFF. Based on the CDR3 plus reference TRBV7-7 and TRBJ2-1, the full variable domain is GAGVSQSPRYKVTKRGQDVTLRCDPISSHATLYWYQQALGQGPEFLTYFNYEAQPDKSGLPSDRFSAERPEGSISTLTIQRTEQRDSAMYRCASSSGLAGVEQFFGPGTRLTVL.

This clonotype was found many times. The chain is built from TRBV7-9 and TRBJ2-1, with D possibly matching TRBD1 (6 bases). V shed 3 bases and J shed 5 bases, with 17 bases lying between them. Germline V lookup: CDR1 SEHNR, CDR2 FQNEAQ (reference sequence). The CDR3 covers 16 residues. In DNA form, the CDR3 reads TGTGCCAGCAGCTTCGGGGCCTGGACAGCCCACAATGAGCAGTTCTTC. Its translation is CASSFGAWTAHNEQFF. Looking up the rest from reference TRBV7-9 and TRBJ2-1 gives the full variable domain: DTGVSQNPRHKITKRGQNVTFRCDPISEHNRLYWYRQTLGQGPEFLTYFQNEAQLEKSRLLSDRFSAERPKGSFSTLEIQRTEQGDSAMYLCASSFGAWTAHNEQFFGPGTRLTVL.

As to this clonotype: This may arise from a read error, as a much more abundant clone is one base away. V usage is TRBV14 and J usage is TRBJ1-3; unclear D gene. Germline CDR1 and CDR2: SGHDN and FVKESK. The CDR3 has 14 residues. Written as DNA, the CDR3 is TGTGTCAGCAGCCCCCTGGGCCCTGGAAACACCATATATTTT. It specifies CVSSPLGPGNTIYF. Drawing the rest from reference TRBV14 and TRBJ1-3, the complete variable domain is EAGVTQFPSHSVIEKGQTVTLRCDPISGHDNLYWYRRVMGKEIKFLLHFVKESKQDESGMPNNRFLAERTGGTYSTLKVQPAELEDSGVYFCVSSPLGPGNTIYFGEGSWLTVV.

This clonotype was picked up many times. The DNA of the CDR3 is TGCGCCAGCAGCCCGACAGTTACGAACACCGGGGAGCTGTTTTTT. This encodes CASSPTVTNTGELFF. The chain links TRBV5-1 to TRBJ2-2; D is possibly TRBD1 (5 bases). Germline assignment: CDR1 SGHRS and CDR2 YFSETQ. This CDR3 contains 15 residues. V was trimmed by 4 bases and J by 0 bases, leaving 10 bases between them.

This clonotype occurred many times. The chain combines TRBV27 with TRBJ1-2, with unresolved D. V lost 5 bases, J lost 4 bases, and 11 bases lay in between. From germline, CDR1 is MNHEY and CDR2 SMNVEV (reference sequence). CDR3 length: 13 residues. The CDR3 is CASSPPGLYGYTF. CDR3 bases: TGTGCCAGCAGTCCTCCCGGGCTCTATGGCTACACCTTC.

This clonotype was recorded at least ten times. The chain has TRBV28 and TRBJ2-7; 7 bases line up with TRBD1. V lost 8 bases to trimming and J lost 3 bases; unmatched junction nucleotides: 10. The germline gives CDR1 MDHEN, CDR2 SYDVKM. The CDR3 loop spans 14 amino acids. The CDR3 protein is CASAEQGPLYEQYF. For the CDR3, the DNA is TGTGCCAGCGCAGAACAGGGGCCTCTCTACGAGCAGTACTTC.

At least ten counts were recorded for this clonotype. The rearrangement links TRBV20-1 to TRBJ2-1, with 12 nucleotides matching TRBD2. The CDR3 length is 15 residues. Germline-derived CDR1 and CDR2 are DFQATT and SNEGSKA (reference sequence). Trimming at V came to 2 bases and at J to 7 bases, leaving 6 bases not matched to a gene. The CDR3: CSARPELAGGNEQFF. CDR3 DNA: TGCAGTGCTAGACCAGAACTAGCGGGAGGTAATGAGCAGTTCTTC.

This clonotype was seen ten or more times. The chain has TRBV7-2 and TRBJ2-7; D remains ambiguous. V lost 1 base and J lost 1, with 11 bases in between. Germline CDR1 and CDR2: SGHTA and FQGNSA. The CDR3 has 15 residues. For the CDR3, the DNA is TGTGCCAGCAGCTTAGTAAGTATACGGTCCTACGAGCAGTACTTC. Protein sequence: CASSLVSIRSYEQYF.

This clonotype has a count of ten or more. An end of the junction differs from the germline gene, which may be a read error. The chain carries TRBV5-1 and TRBJ1-1, with TRBD1 as a possible D gene (6 bases). The germline CDR1 and CDR2 sequences are SGHRS and YFSETQ. CDR3 size: 18 residues. CDR3 loop: CASTLYGGPTQGGTEAFF. The CDR3 DNA reads TGCGCCAGCACCTTGTACGGGGGCCCCACCCAGGGAGGCACTGAAGCTTTCTTT.

This clonotype was observed many times. The chain couples TRBV7-2 to TRBJ2-1; 7 nucleotides agree with TRBD2. CDR3 size: 16 residues. Germline CDR1 SGHTA, CDR2 FQGNSA. V shed 3 bases and J 0 bases; nucleotides not matched to a gene: 5. CDR3 in amino acids: CASSFGGRLSYNEQFF. The CDR3 DNA reads as TGTGCCAGCAGCTTTGGCGGGAGACTCTCCTACAATGAGCAGTTCTTC.

The sample holds a few counts of this clonotype. This chain connects TRBV5-1 to TRBJ2-5; perhaps TRBD1 as D (6 bases). CDR1 and CDR2 from the germline V gene are SGHRS and YFSETQ. The CDR3 runs to 13 residues. With 4 bases removed from V and 5 bases from J, the gap between germline ends came to 12 bases. The CDR3 DNA sequence: TGCGCCAGCAGCCGGGTCCAGGGGGAGACCCAGTACTTC. Its protein is CASSRVQGETQYF.

This clonotype was observed at least ten times. The chain combines TRBV12-3 or TRBV12-4 with TRBJ2-1; the match to TRBD2 covers 9 bases. The CDR3 contains 17 residues. V lost 3 bases to trimming and J lost 4 bases; unmatched junction nucleotides: 10. CDR3 DNA sequence: TGTGCCAGCAGTTTGGCTCTAGCGGGGAGAGGATACAATGAGCAGTTCTTC. Translation gives CASSLALAGRGYNEQFF.

This clonotype was observed many times. V gene TRBV27 combines with J gene TRBJ2-3; 7 nucleotides line up with TRBD1. Germline trimming cut 3 bases from V and 2 bases from J; bases unmatched to any gene: 5. Germline CDR1 MNHEY, CDR2 SMNVEV (reference sequence). CDR3 length: 15 residues. CDR3 DNA sequence: TGTGCCAGCAGTTTTCCGGGACAGTCCACAGATACGCAGTATTTT. Residues: CASSFPGQSTDTQYF.

This clonotype occurred many times. The chain links TRBV6-5 to TRBJ2-5; either TRBD1 or TRBD2 may supply D (5 bases each). Deletions cut 2 bases from V and 1 base from J, with 11 bases between. This CDR3 region has 15 residues. Per germline, CDR1 MNHEY and CDR2 SVGAGI. Here the CDR3 DNA reads TGTGCCAGCAGTTACCGGGGCGGAGGCCAAGAGACCCAGTACTTC. This codes for CASSYRGGGQETQYF.

This clonotype came up many times. This chain uses TRBV7-9 with TRBJ1-1; TRBD1 agrees at 10 bases. Germline V CDR1 and CDR2: SEHNR, FQNEAQ (reference sequence). Germline trimming cut 6 bases from V and 12 bases from J; bases unmatched to any gene: 7. The CDR3 has 12 residues. CDR3 residues: CASRRTGGRTFF. As DNA, the CDR3 is TGTGCCAGCAGAAGGACAGGGGGTCGGACTTTCTTT.

This clonotype was counted many times. This chain links TRBV3-1 with TRBJ2-1, with 7 bases identical to TRBD1. This CDR3 region has 15 residues. V gave up 4 bases and J gave up 4 bases; unmatched junction bases: 7. Per the germline V gene, CDR1 is LGHDT and CDR2 is YNNKEL (reference sequence). This CDR3 is CASSRSGTAYNEQFF. The CDR3, as DNA: TGTGCCAGCAGCCGGTCCGGGACAGCGTACAATGAGCAGTTCTTC.

This clonotype was seen repeatedly, ten times or more. The V and J genes are TRBV12-3 or TRBV12-4 and TRBJ1-2; D call uncertain. Trimming stripped 4 bases from V and 6 bases from J, with 18 bases between. The CDR3 spans 15 residues. In DNA form, the CDR3 reads TGTGCCAGCAGTTACCGGCCCAATCAAAGAGATGGCTACACCTTC. It codes for CASSYRPNQRDGYTF.

This clonotype came up many times. This chain connects TRBV6-1 to TRBJ2-4; D gene ambiguous. CDR3 length equals 13 residues. CDR1 and CDR2 (germline): MNHNS, SASEGT. CDR3 sequence reads: CAIPGPSKNIQYF. CDR3 nucleotides: TGTGCGATCCCCGGACCCTCCAAAAACATTCAGTACTTC.